One and the same sample provided the 8 T cell receptor beta chains below, sequenced in a study of regulatory T cells in long-lasting Graves disease. Regarding time point: persistent/refractory GD, antithyroid drugs over 5 years with positive TRAb. Construction of the TCR library relied on RNA isolated from PBMCs. CDR3 regions were amplified by Arm-PCR using iRepertoire HTBI primers to build TCR beta libraries. TCRdb re-called the multiplex PCR reads through MiXCR, storing one row per CDR3 protein. In the table there are roughly 400,000 distinct CDR3 sequences, less than 25% of which are singletons. The sample was peripheral blood mononuclear cells (PBMCs), taken when the disease was refractory, from a patient treated with antithyroid drugs. The origin of the receptors is a female donor with Graves disease.

In its sample, this clonotype was seen many times. The chain employs TRBV7-9 and TRBJ2-5, with D perhaps matching TRBD1 or TRBD2 (5 bases each). The V gene lost 5 bases and the J gene lost 5 bases, with 18 bases spanning the gap. Germline loops: CDR1 SEHNR, CDR2 FQNEAQ (reference sequence). This CDR3 has 15 amino acids. This CDR3 reads CASSLRTDWGETQYF. The CDR3 DNA sequence: TGTGCCAGCAGCCTCCGGACCGACTGGGGGGAGACCCAGTACTTC.

J is TRBJ1-2 and V is TRBV7-9, with D perhaps TRBD1 (6 bases). The CDR3 consists of 14 residues. V was trimmed by 6 bases and J by 8 bases, leaving 19 bases between them. Germline V gene sequence: CDR1 SEHNR, CDR2 FQNEAQ (reference sequence). CDR3 sequence reads: CASSFTDSATGYTF. CDR3 DNA sequence: TGTGCCAGCAGTTTTACGGACAGCGCCACGGGCTACACCTTC.

This clonotype was recorded many times. The rearrangement uses TRBV6-5 and TRBJ1-1, with a weak D call TRBD1 (5 bases). The germline V gene encodes CDR1 MNHEY and CDR2 SVGAGI. The germline V and J ends were trimmed by 2 bases and 4 bases, with 8 bases remaining between them. The CDR3 contains 13 residues. CDR3 residues: CASSYRGATEAFF. CDR3 in DNA: TGTGCCAGCAGTTACCGAGGGGCCACTGAAGCTTTCTTT.

The chain recombines TRBV19 with TRBJ2-2; D is unclear. From germline, CDR1 is LNHDA and CDR2 SQIVND (reference sequence). This CDR3 has 12 residues. Trimming cost V 3 bases and J 9 bases, with 8 bases left between them. CDR3 region: CASSIASRELFF. In nucleotides, the CDR3 is TGTGCCAGTAGTATCGCATCCCGGGAGCTGTTTTTT.

This clonotype occurred many times. The rearrangement joins TRBV6-7 to TRBJ2-7; 14 bases are a match to TRBD2. TRBV6-7 is an open reading frame, and its role is uncertain. The CDR3 has 17 residues. J was trimmed by 3 bases and V by 6 bases; bases with no gene match: 10. CDR3 amino acids: CASRTVRGTSGSYEQYF. In nucleotides, the CDR3 is TGTGCCAGCAGAACTGTTAGAGGGACTAGCGGGAGCTACGAGCAGTACTTC.

The V and J genes are TRBV19 and TRBJ2-3; D may be TRBD2 (5 bases). Trimming took 3 bases from V and 3 from J, leaving 10 bases between them. The CDR3 totals 14 residues. Per the germline V gene, CDR1 is LNHDA and CDR2 is SQIVND (reference sequence). CDR3 sequence: CASSISDRTDTQYF. Here the CDR3 DNA reads TGTGCCAGTAGTATTAGCGATCGGACAGATACGCAGTATTTT.

In its sample, this clonotype was seen many times. V is TRBV28 and J is TRBJ1-3; 8 bases align to TRBD1. CDR1 MDHEN and CDR2 SYDVKM come from the germline V gene. The J segment lost 5 bases and the V segment lost 6 bases, leaving 6 bases of the junction unmatched. There are 14 residues in the CDR3. The CDR3 sequence: CASSAGQGRNTIYF. Here the CDR3 DNA reads TGTGCCAGCAGCGCCGGACAGGGCAGAAACACCATATATTTT.

This clonotype was detected only a few times. The rearrangement uses TRBV7-9 and TRBJ2-2, with 7 bases matching TRBD2. The V segment lost 10 bases and the J segment 2 bases; nucleotides outside the gene matches: 4. Germline CDR1 reads SEHNR; CDR2 reads FQNEAQ (reference sequence). The CDR3 contains 13 residues. The CDR3 sequence: CAIRAGNTGELFF. DNA for the CDR3: TGTGCCATTCGAGCGGGAAACACCGGGGAGCTGTTTTTT.